Presented here are 20 T cell receptor beta chains from one specimen sequenced in a study of T cell repertoires in cytomegalovirus infection. In TCRdb, the reads were re-called with MiXCR into one record per CDR3 protein. The table shows about 450,000 distinct CDR3 sequences, with roughly 31% occurring only once. Input material: PBMCs. The source is a human donor in good health (CMV status not recorded). Some clones in this sample may be carry-over from other donors' samples.

J is TRBJ2-1 and V is TRBV4-1, with 12 bases aligning to TRBD2. With V trimmed by 8 bases and J by 1 base, 18 bases remained unmatched. The CDR3 covers 20 residues. Germline CDR1 and CDR2: MGHRA and YSYEKL. Written as DNA, the CDR3 is TGCGCCAGCCGATCGTTTATACTAGCGGGGGGCCCGAAATCCTACAATGAGCAGTTCTTC. Its protein product is CASRSFILAGGPKSYNEQFF.

About this clonotype itself: With only one base between it and a far larger clone, this is likely a read error. Since no conserved phenylalanine or tryptophan closes the CDR3, a read error is the likely cause. The chain employs TRBV7-2 and TRBJ1-1; no clear D. The germline CDR1 and CDR2 sequences are SGHTA and FQGNSA. Trimming pared 1 base from V and 1 base from J, leaving 4 bases between. This CDR3 has 13 amino acids. CDR3 protein: CASSLVRNTEAFC. CDR3 nucleotide sequence: TGTGCCAGCAGCTTAGTTCGGAACACTGAAGCTTTCTGT.

The chain uses TRBV7-4 and TRBJ2-5; TRBD2 matches 14 bases. Per germline, CDR1 SGHVT and CDR2 SQSDAQ. The CDR3 is 15 residues long. Unmatched junction bases numbered 2, after V lost 5 bases and J lost 3 bases. As DNA, the CDR3 is TGTGCCAGCAGCGGGGGACTAGCGGGGGAAGAGACCCAGTACTTC. Encoded protein: CASSGGLAGEETQYF.

Ten or more counts support this clonotype. V and J are TRBV7-2 and TRBJ1-2, with D possibly matching TRBD1 (6 bases). The CDR3 length is 16 residues. Germline CDR1 reads SGHTA; CDR2 reads FQGNSA. Trimming stripped 4 bases from V and 4 bases from J, with 19 bases between. The CDR3 reads CASSSDPGERAYGYTF. CDR3 sequence (DNA): TGTGCCAGCAGCTCAGACCCAGGGGAGAGGGCCTATGGCTACACCTTC.

This clonotype was found a few times. The rearrangement joins TRBV20-1 to TRBJ2-5; TRBD1 aligns across 8 bases. V lost 3 bases to trimming and J lost 5 bases; unmatched junction nucleotides: 5. CDR3 length: 13 amino acids. Looked up from germline, CDR1 is DFQATT and CDR2 is SNEGSKA (reference sequence). The CDR3: CSASDRGPETQYF. CDR3 bases: TGCAGTGCTAGCGACAGGGGCCCGGAGACCCAGTACTTC.

V usage is TRBV4-1 and J usage is TRBJ2-1, with D maybe TRBD2 (5 bases). V was shortened by 1 base and J by 0 bases, with 16 bases between the two germline ends. CDR1 is MGHRA and CDR2 is YSYEKL in the germline V gene. The CDR3 is 18 residues long. The CDR3 is CASSQGSSGGGSYNEQFF. For the CDR3, the DNA is TGCGCCAGCAGCCAAGGTTCTTCGGGCGGAGGCTCCTACAATGAGCAGTTCTTC.

Regarding this clonotype: Given a much more abundant clone one base away, this may be a read error. This CDR3 reads CDSSLDSGNTIYF. The CDR3 nucleotides read TGTGACAGCAGCTTAGACTCTGGAAACACCATATATTTT. The chain uses TRBV7-2 and TRBJ1-3; D is uncertain. Germline V gives CDR1 SGHTA, CDR2 FQGNSA. This CDR3 is built from 13 residues.

The chain carries TRBV12-3 or TRBV12-4 and TRBJ2-7, with D uncertain. The CDR3 covers 12 residues. V was clipped by 5 bases and J by 6 bases, with 11 bases between them. The CDR3 DNA follows: TGTGCCAGCAGTCCCCCTTGGGGCGAGCAGTACTTC. This translates into CASSPPWGEQYF.

The chain uses TRBV11-2 and TRBJ2-3; 9 bases agree with TRBD2. V lost 1 base, J lost 4 bases, and 6 bases stayed unmatched. The CDR3 sequence is 16 residues long. CDR1 SGHAT and CDR2 FQNNGV come from the germline V gene. CDR3 in DNA: TGTGCCAGCAGCTTAGGGACGCGGGGGGGCCCAGATACGCAGTATTTT. As protein: CASSLGTRGGPDTQYF.

There are a few counts of this clonotype. CDR3 coding DNA: TGCAGCGTTGCGTGGGCCTTGAACACCGGGGAGCTGTTTTTT. This sequence encodes CSVAWALNTGELFF. The gene calls are TRBV29-1 and TRBJ2-2; D uncertain. Trimming cost V 4 bases and J 1 base, with 10 bases left between them. The CDR3 is made up of 14 amino acids. Germline-derived CDR1 and CDR2 are SQVTM and ANQGSEA.

The rearrangement links TRBV5-5 to TRBJ2-2; D is perhaps TRBD1 (5 bases). In germline, CDR1 is SGHKS, CDR2 YYEKEE (reference sequence). Trimming took off 1 base at V and 3 bases at J, with 10 bases between the two ends. The CDR3 totals 15 residues. DNA for the CDR3: TGTGCCAGCAGCTTGTCAGGGAAGGACACCGGGGAGCTGTTTTTT. Residues: CASSLSGKDTGELFF. Drawing the rest from reference TRBV5-5 and TRBJ2-2, the complete variable domain is DAGVTQSPTHLIKTRGQQVTLRCSPISGHKSVSWYQQVLGQGPQFIFQYYEKEERGRGNFPDRFSARQFPNYSSELNVNALLLGDSALYLCASSLSGKDTGELFFGEGSRLTVL.

This clonotype has ten or more counts. This chain links TRBV7-8 with TRBJ2-3, with TRBD2 identical over 8 bases. The trim removed 5 bases at V and 2 bases at J, leaving 9 bases unmatched. This CDR3 spans 16 amino acids. CDR1 is SGHVS and CDR2 is FQNEAQ in the germline V gene. CDR3 DNA sequence: TGTGCCAGCAGCACCCGCGGGGGGCTGATCACAGATACGCAGTATTTT. It is translated as CASSTRGGLITDTQYF.

The J gene is TRBJ2-3, the V gene TRBV6-2 or TRBV6-3; 13 nucleotides match TRBD2. The germline V gene encodes CDR1 MNHEY and CDR2 SVGEGT. This CDR3 is built from 16 residues. The J segment lost 2 bases and the V segment lost 6 bases, leaving 5 bases of the junction unmatched. CDR3 sequence reads: CASRAGTSGNTDTQYF. CDR3 nucleotide sequence: TGTGCCAGCAGAGCCGGGACTAGCGGGAACACAGATACGCAGTATTTT.

This clonotype was seen more than once but under ten times. The chain joins TRBV7-2 to TRBJ1-2, with D unresolved. The CDR3 is 13 residues long. The germline V gene encodes CDR1 SGHTA and CDR2 FQGNSA. V was cut by 5 bases and J by 4 bases, with 11 bases left in between. The CDR3 region is CASSPYGGYGYTF. CDR3 DNA sequence: TGTGCCAGCAGCCCCTATGGAGGCTATGGCTACACCTTC. The entire variable domain, with the rest obtained from reference TRBV7-2 and TRBJ1-2, is as follows: GAGVSQSPSNKVTEKGKDVELRCDPISGHTALYWYRQSLGQGLEFLIYFQGNSAPDKSGLPSDRFSAERTGGSVSTLTIQRTQQEDSAVYLCASSPYGGYGYTFGSGTRLTVV.

This clonotype was recorded at least ten times. The V call is TRBV7-8, the J call TRBJ1-5; D remains unclear. The CDR3 covers 14 residues. CDR1 is SGHVS, CDR2 FQNEAQ, per germline. Trimming cost V 0 bases and J 7 bases, with 10 bases left between them. The CDR3 here is CASSLAQVDQPQHF. CDR3 DNA: TGTGCCAGCAGCTTAGCGCAGGTGGACCAGCCCCAGCATTTT.

As regards this clonotype: This clone may be a read error of a much larger clone one base away. V is TRBV11-2 and J is TRBJ2-1; D remains unclear. Deletions cut 5 bases from V and 2 bases from J, with 13 bases between. Per the germline V gene, CDR1 is SGHAT and CDR2 is FQNNGV. This CDR3 has 15 amino acids. This CDR3 reads CASSPSNIPYNEQFF. CDR3 DNA: TGTGCCAGCAGCCCCTCAAATATCCCCTACAATGAGCAGTTCTTC.

Points on this clonotype: One junction end disagrees with the germline gene, perhaps due to a read error. The chain employs TRBV7-2 and TRBJ2-1; D tentatively reads TRBD1 or TRBD2 (7 bases each). Germline CDR1 SGHTA, CDR2 FQGNSA. This CDR3 is 15 amino acids long. CDR3 nucleotide sequence: TGTGCCAGCAGTCCAGGCAGGGGGGGCTACAAGGAGCAGTTCTTC. This translates into CASSPGRGGYKEQFF.

The genes are TRBV4-2 and TRBJ2-3; D gene uncertain. There are 14 residues in the CDR3. Germline V CDR1 and CDR2: LGHNA, YNFKEQ. The ends were cut back, 5 bases at V and 0 bases at J, with 9 bases in the middle. DNA for the CDR3: TGTGCCAGCAGCGGAGCTAGAAGCACAGATACGCAGTATTTT. It encodes CASSGARSTDTQYF.

The sample holds many counts of this clonotype. The chain joins TRBV4-1 to TRBJ1-1, with unresolved D. Between the trimmed V and J ends, which lost 2 bases and 2 bases, there was a span of 9 bases. The germline gives CDR1 MGHRA, CDR2 YSYEKL. This CDR3 spans 14 amino acids. CDR3 protein: CASSQPGGNTEAFF. The CDR3 nucleotides read TGCGCCAGCAGCCAACCGGGAGGAAACACTGAAGCTTTCTTT.

This clonotype was observed a handful of times. The rearrangement links TRBV6-2 or TRBV6-3 to TRBJ2-1; D is perhaps TRBD1 or TRBD2 (5 bases each). V lost 8 bases and J lost 9, with 17 bases in between. The germline V gene has CDR1 MNHEY and CDR2 SVGEGT. The CDR3 loop spans 13 amino acids. The CDR3 region is CASGSFRGPEQFF. The CDR3 DNA reads as TGTGCCAGCGGATCGTTTAGGGGACCTGAGCAGTTCTTC.